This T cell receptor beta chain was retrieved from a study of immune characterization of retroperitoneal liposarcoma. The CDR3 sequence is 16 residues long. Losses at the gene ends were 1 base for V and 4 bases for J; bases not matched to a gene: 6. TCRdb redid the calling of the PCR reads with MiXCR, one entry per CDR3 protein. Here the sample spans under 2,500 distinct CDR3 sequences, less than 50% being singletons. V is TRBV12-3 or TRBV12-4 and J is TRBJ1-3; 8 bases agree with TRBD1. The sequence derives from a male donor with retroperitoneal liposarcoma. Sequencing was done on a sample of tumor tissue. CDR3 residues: CASSLGTGGRGNTIYF. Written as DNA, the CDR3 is TGTGCCAGCAGTTTAGGTACAGGGGGAAGAGGAAACACCATATATTTT.